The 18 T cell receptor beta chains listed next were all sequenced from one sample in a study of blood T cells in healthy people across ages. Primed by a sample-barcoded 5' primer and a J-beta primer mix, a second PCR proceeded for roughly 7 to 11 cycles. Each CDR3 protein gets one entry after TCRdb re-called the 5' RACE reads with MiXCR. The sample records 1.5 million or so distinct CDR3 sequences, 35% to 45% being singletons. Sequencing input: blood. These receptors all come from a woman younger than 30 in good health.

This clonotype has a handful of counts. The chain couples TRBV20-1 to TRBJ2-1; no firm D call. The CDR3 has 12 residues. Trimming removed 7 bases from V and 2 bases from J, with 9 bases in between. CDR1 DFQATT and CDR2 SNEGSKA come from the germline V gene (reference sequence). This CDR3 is CSVLVTYNEQFF. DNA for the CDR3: TGCAGTGTTTTAGTTACCTACAATGAGCAGTTCTTC.

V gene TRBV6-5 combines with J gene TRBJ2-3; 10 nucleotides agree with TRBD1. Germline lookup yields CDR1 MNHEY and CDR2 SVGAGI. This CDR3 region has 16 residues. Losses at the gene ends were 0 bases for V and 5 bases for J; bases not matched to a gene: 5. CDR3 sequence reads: CASSYSGTGAIDTQYF. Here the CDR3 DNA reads TGTGCCAGCAGTTACTCGGGGACAGGGGCTATAGATACGCAGTATTTT.

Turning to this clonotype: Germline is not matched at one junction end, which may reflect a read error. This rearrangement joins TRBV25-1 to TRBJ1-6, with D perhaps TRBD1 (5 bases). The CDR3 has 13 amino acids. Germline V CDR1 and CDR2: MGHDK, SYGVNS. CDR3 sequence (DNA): TGTGTCAGCAGTGGGGGGGGGAGTTCACCCCTCCACTTT. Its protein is CVSSGGGSSPLHF.

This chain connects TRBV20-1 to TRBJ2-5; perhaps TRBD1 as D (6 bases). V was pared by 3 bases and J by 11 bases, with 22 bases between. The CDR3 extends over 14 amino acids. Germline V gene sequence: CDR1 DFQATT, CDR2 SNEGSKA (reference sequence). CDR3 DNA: TGCAGTGCTAGTGGGGGCCCAGGGGATAATGAGCAGTACTTC. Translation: CSASGGPGDNEQYF.

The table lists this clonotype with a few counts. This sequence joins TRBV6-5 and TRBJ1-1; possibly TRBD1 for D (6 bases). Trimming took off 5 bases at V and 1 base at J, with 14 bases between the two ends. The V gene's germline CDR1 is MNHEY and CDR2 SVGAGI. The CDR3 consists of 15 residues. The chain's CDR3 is CASSRLGQRNTEAFF. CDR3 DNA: TGTGCCAGCAGTCGCCTCGGACAGAGGAACACTGAAGCTTTCTTT.

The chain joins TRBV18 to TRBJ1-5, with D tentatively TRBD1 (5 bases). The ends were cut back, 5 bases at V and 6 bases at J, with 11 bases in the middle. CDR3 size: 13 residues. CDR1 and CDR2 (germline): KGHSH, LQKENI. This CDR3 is CASSEGVAQPQHF. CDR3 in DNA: TGTGCCAGCTCAGAAGGGGTGGCTCAGCCCCAGCATTTT.

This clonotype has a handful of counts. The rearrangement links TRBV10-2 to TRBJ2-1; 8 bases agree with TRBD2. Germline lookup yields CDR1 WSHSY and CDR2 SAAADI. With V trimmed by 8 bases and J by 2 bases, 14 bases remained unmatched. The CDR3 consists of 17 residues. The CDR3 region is CASLSLPAGVPYNEQFF. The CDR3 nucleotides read TGCGCCAGCCTCTCCCTCCCAGCGGGAGTCCCCTACAATGAGCAGTTCTTC.

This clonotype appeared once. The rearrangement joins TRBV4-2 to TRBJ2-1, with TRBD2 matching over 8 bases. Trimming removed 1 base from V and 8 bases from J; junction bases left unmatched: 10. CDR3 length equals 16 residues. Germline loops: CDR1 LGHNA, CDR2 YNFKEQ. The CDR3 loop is CASSQGMELAVDEQFF. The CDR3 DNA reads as TGTGCCAGCAGCCAAGGGATGGAACTAGCGGTGGATGAGCAGTTCTTC.

CDR3 protein: CSASGGSTGELFF. For the CDR3, the DNA is TGCAGTGCTAGCGGGGGGTCCACCGGGGAGCTGTTTTTT. This rearrangement joins TRBV20-1 to TRBJ2-2, with TRBD2 matching 7 bases. The CDR3 length is 13 residues. V trimming: 3 bases; J trimming: 4 bases; junction bases outside the gene matches: 2. CDR1 DFQATT and CDR2 SNEGSKA come from the germline V gene (reference sequence).

CDR3 sequence reads: CASSLLVRGRWGEQFF. CDR3 nucleotide sequence: TGTGCCAGCAGTTTATTGGTCCGGGGACGATGGGGGGAGCAGTTCTTC. The V and J genes are TRBV27 and TRBJ2-1, with D tentatively TRBD1 or TRBD2 (5 bases each). Deletions cut 1 base from V and 10 bases from J, with 20 bases between. The CDR3 is 16 residues long. Germline V gives CDR1 MNHEY, CDR2 SMNVEV (reference sequence).

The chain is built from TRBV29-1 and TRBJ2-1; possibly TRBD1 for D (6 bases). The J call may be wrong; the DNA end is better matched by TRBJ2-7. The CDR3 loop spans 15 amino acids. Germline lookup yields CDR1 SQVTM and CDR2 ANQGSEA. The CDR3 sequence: CSVGGHRSSYNEQYF. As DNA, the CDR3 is TGCAGCGTTGGGGGACATAGGAGCTCCTACAATGAGCAGTACTTC.

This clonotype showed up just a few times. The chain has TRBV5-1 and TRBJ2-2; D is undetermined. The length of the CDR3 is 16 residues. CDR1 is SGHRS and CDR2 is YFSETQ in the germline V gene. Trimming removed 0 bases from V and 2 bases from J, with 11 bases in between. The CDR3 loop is CASSLAAQSNTGELFF. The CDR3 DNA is TGCGCCAGCAGCTTGGCCGCGCAGAGCAACACCGGGGAGCTGTTTTTT.

The CDR3 is CASSREWEAQYF. The DNA of the CDR3 is TGTGCCAGCAGCCGGGAGTGGGAGGCCCAGTACTTC. The chain is built from TRBV7-9 and TRBJ2-5, with a weak D call TRBD2 (6 bases). Trimming shortened V by 5 bases and J by 9 bases, and 13 bases separated the two germline ends. This CDR3 has 12 amino acids. CDR1 is SEHNR, CDR2 FQNEAQ, per germline (reference sequence).

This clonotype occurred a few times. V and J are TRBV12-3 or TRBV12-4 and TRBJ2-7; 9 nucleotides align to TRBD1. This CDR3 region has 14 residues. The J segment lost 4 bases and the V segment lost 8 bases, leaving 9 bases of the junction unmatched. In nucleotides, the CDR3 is TGTGCCAGCTCAATACAGGGGGCAAAGTACGAGCAGTACTTC. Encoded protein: CASSIQGAKYEQYF.

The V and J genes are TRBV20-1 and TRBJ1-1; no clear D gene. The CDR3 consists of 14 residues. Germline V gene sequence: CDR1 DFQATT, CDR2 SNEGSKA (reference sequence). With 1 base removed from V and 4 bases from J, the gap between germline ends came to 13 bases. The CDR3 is CSARGGGTGTEAFF. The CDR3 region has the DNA TGCAGTGCTAGAGGGGGAGGAACGGGCACTGAAGCTTTCTTT.

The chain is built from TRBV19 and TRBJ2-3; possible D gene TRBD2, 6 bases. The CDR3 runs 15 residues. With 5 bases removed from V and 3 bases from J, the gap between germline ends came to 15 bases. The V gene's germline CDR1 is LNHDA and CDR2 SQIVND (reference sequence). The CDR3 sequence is CASSATLALTDTQYF. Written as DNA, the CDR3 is TGTGCCAGTAGTGCGACCCTAGCGTTGACAGATACGCAGTATTTT.

Written as DNA, the CDR3 is TGCAGCGTTGAGGTCCAGGCCCTATTAAATGAGCAGTTCTTC. It is translated as CSVEVQALLNEQFF. The gene calls are TRBV29-1 and TRBJ2-1; D is undetermined. CDR1 is SQVTM, CDR2 ANQGSEA, per germline. Trimming took 3 bases from V and 7 from J, leaving 16 bases between them. The CDR3 runs to 14 residues.

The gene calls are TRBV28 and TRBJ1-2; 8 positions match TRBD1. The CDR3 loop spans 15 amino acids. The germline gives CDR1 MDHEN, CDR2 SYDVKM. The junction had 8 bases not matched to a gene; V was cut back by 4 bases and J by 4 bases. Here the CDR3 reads CASSWRQGLGYGYTF. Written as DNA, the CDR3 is TGTGCCAGCAGTTGGAGACAGGGGCTAGGCTATGGCTACACCTTC.